Listed here are 9 T cell receptor beta chains from one sample, sequenced in a study of CD8+ T cells in alopecia areata. The sample's treatment: oral pan-JAK inhibitor, 5-10 mg twice daily. Investigators isolated RNA and reverse transcribed it into cDNA to act as the sequencing template. Clones were read by immunoSEQ multiplex PCR, and TCRdb kept only the in-frame ones, dropping some. The data hold about 180,000 clones, with approximately 50% observed a single time. Source: CD8+ T cells sorted from blood, taken around week 54, from a patient treated with tofacitinib. The source of these receptors is a human donor with alopecia areata.

This clone has a handful of counts. V usage is TRBV6-1 and J usage is TRBJ2-1, with 7 bases aligning to TRBD1. Trimming removed 2 bases from V and 3 bases from J; junction bases left unmatched: 4. CDR1 and CDR2 from the germline V gene are MNHNS and SASEGT. The CDR3 runs to 15 residues. The CDR3 nucleotides are TGTGCCAGCAGTGAATTGGGACAGAACTACAATGAGCAGTTCTTC. Translating it yields CASSELGQNYNEQFF.

This sequence joins TRBV2 and TRBJ2-2, with D maybe TRBD2 (6 bases). Germline CDR1 SNHLY, CDR2 FYNNEI. Trimming left V 0 bases short and J 3 bases short, with 11 bases between. The CDR3 extends over 16 amino acids. The CDR3 sequence: CASSEAEGRYTGELFF. In nucleotides, the CDR3 is TGTGCCAGCAGTGAAGCGGAGGGGCGGTACACCGGGGAGCTGTTTTTT.

V gene TRBV6-5 combines with J gene TRBJ1-4; 9 bases match TRBD1. J gave up 8 bases and V 6 bases, and 7 bases lay outside the gene matches. The CDR3 is made up of 14 amino acids. In germline, CDR1 is MNHEY, CDR2 SVGAGI. The CDR3 loop is CASSRQGEDEKLFF. The DNA of the CDR3 is TGTGCCAGCAGCCGACAGGGGGAGGACGAAAAACTGTTTTTT.

This rearrangement joins TRBV30 to TRBJ2-1, with no clear D. CDR1 GTSNPN and CDR2 SVGIG come from the germline V gene (reference sequence). V gave up 0 bases and J gave up 6 bases, with 12 bases separating them. CDR3 length equals 14 residues. The CDR3 nucleotides are TGTGCCTGGAGTGTAGTTCCTCCAGGCAATGAGCAGTTCTTC. Translated, it gives CAWSVVPPGNEQFF.

This clone was picked up a small number of times. Other DNA sequences within the sample encode an identical CDR3. This chain uses TRBV9 with TRBJ2-2, with no clear D. V shed 0 bases and J shed 3 bases, with 3 bases lying between them. Per germline, CDR1 SGDLS and CDR2 YYNGEE. The CDR3 extends over 13 amino acids. The CDR3 bases are TGTGCCAGCAGCGTAGGGGACACCGGGGAGCTGTTTTTT. Encoded protein: CASSVGDTGELFF.

The chain uses TRBV4-3 and TRBJ1-2; TRBD1 matches at 7 bases. J was trimmed by 4 bases and V by 3 bases; bases with no gene match: 14. From germline, CDR1 is LGHNA and CDR2 YSLEER. The CDR3 runs to 17 residues. The CDR3 loop reads CASSHEQDSGGGYGYTF. The CDR3 coding sequence is TGCGCCAGCAGCCATGAACAAGATTCAGGGGGTGGCTATGGCTACACCTTC.

The chain has TRBV5-4 and TRBJ1-1; D not resolved. The ends were cut back, 4 bases at V and 4 bases at J, with 8 bases in the middle. The CDR3 consists of 12 residues. The germline V gene has CDR1 SGHNT and CDR2 YYREEE (reference sequence). The CDR3 spells CASSGVGTEAFF. Here the CDR3 DNA reads TGTGCCAGCAGCGGGGTGGGCACTGAAGCTTTCTTT.

This clone turned up a few times. J is TRBJ2-1 and V is TRBV11-2; TRBD1 is a possible D gene (6 bases). The CDR3 consists of 18 residues. Trimming removed 0 bases from V and 3 bases from J, with 18 bases in between. Germline CDR1 reads SGHAT; CDR2 reads FQNNGV. CDR3 in amino acids: CASSLERGRGWLYNEQFF. Here the CDR3 DNA reads TGTGCCAGCAGCTTAGAGAGGGGCAGGGGATGGCTCTACAATGAGCAGTTCTTC.

The sample holds a few counts of this clone. The chain combines TRBV29-1 with TRBJ1-5, with 8 bases fitting TRBD1. CDR1 and CDR2 (germline): SQVTM, ANQGSEA. The V and J ends lost 5 bases and 6 bases, in that order; junction bases with no gene match: 12. This CDR3 region has 15 residues. The DNA of the CDR3 is TGCAGCGTTTGCTTTAGGACAGGGCCCGGTCAGCCCCAGCATTTT. Its protein product is CSVCFRTGPGQPQHF.